The sequence of this T cell receptor beta chain was determined in a study of control samples from healthy donors and cancer patients. The CDR3 sequence is 13 residues long. V was pared by 3 bases and J by 5 bases, with 10 bases between. Germline assignment: CDR1 MDHEN and CDR2 SYDVKM. The method was immunoSEQ multiplex PCR; TCRdb's version includes in-frame clones alone and lacks a portion of them. The sample consists of some 130,000 clones, roughly 92% of them appearing once. This receptor was obtained from a man between 25 and 39 years old in good health. Source material: blood. The genes are TRBV28 and TRBJ1-1; D not certain. CDR3 protein: CASSLSSWTEAFF. DNA for the CDR3: TGTGCCAGCAGTTTGAGTTCGTGGACTGAAGCTTTCTTT.